These 21 T cell receptor beta chains share one sample of origin, sequenced in a study of blood T cell repertoires in COVID-19. Libraries were prepared by immunoSEQ multiplex PCR; TCRdb keeps only in-frame clonotypes and omits some of them. This table holds 170,000 or so clones, about 90% found once. Sequenced material: PBMCs or T cells enriched from blood (not recorded which). The receptors were sampled from a woman between 50 and 59 years old who had recovered from COVID-19.

On this clone: The same CDR3 arises from other DNA sequences in this sample as well. The genes are TRBV30 and TRBJ1-1, with 7 bases that match TRBD1. V dropped 0 bases and J dropped 5; count of bases not matched to a gene: 3. Germline V CDR1 and CDR2: GTSNPN, SVGIG (reference sequence). This CDR3 contains 13 residues. CDR3 sequence: CAWSVQGDTEAFF. CDR3 DNA: TGTGCCTGGAGTGTCCAGGGGGATACTGAAGCTTTCTTT.

The V call is TRBV4-3, the J call TRBJ1-5; the D gene is possibly TRBD1 (6 bases). Looked up from germline, CDR1 is LGHNA and CDR2 is YSLEER. Trimming removed 0 bases from V and 6 bases from J, with 9 bases in between. The CDR3 is made up of 14 amino acids. The CDR3 DNA reads TGCGCCAGCAGCCAAGATTCAGGGGTTCAGCCCCAGCATTTT. It yields the protein CASSQDSGVQPQHF.

The rearrangement joins TRBV7-9 to TRBJ1-2, with D perhaps matching TRBD1 (5 bases). V dropped 5 bases and J dropped 4 bases, with 20 bases sitting between them. This CDR3 region has 16 residues. Germline CDR1 SEHNR, CDR2 FQNEAQ (reference sequence). The CDR3 DNA follows: TGTGCCAGCAGCCTTCAGGGAGGTTGGGCTAGCTATGGCTACACCTTC. This codes for CASSLQGGWASYGYTF.

The chain has TRBV28 and TRBJ2-2, with TRBD1 matching 7 bases. CDR1 is MDHEN, CDR2 SYDVKM, per germline. The trim removed 5 bases at V and 2 bases at J, leaving 2 bases unmatched. The CDR3 length is 14 residues. CDR3 nucleotides: TGTGCCAGCAGTACAGGGGTCAACACCGGGGAGCTGTTTTTT. Translating it yields CASSTGVNTGELFF.

CDR3 region: CASSVRTSGRFRTYNEQFF. The CDR3 DNA sequence: TGTGCCAGCAGCGTACGCACTAGCGGTCGGTTCCGTACCTACAATGAGCAGTTCTTC. The chain uses TRBV9 and TRBJ2-1; 8 bases align to TRBD2. The ends lost 1 base at V and 2 bases at J; junction bases unmatched: 14. Germline V gene sequence: CDR1 SGDLS, CDR2 YYNGEE. The CDR3 covers 19 residues. The whole variable domain, remainder taken from reference TRBV9 and TRBJ2-1, is DSGVTQTPKHLITATGQRVTLRCSPRSGDLSVYWYQQSLDQGLQFLIQYYNGEERAKGNILERFSAQQFPDLHSELNLSSLELGDSALYFCASSVRTSGRFRTYNEQFFGPGTRLTVL.

In its sample, this clone was seen a few times. The chain couples TRBV4-3 to TRBJ1-4; possibly TRBD1 for D (5 bases). Trimming shortened V by 1 base and J by 0 bases, and 12 bases separated the two germline ends. The CDR3 is 17 amino acids. Germline values: CDR1 LGHNA, CDR2 YSLEER. The CDR3 reads CASSQGVPGATNEKLFF. The CDR3 DNA reads as TGCGCCAGCAGCCAAGGCGTCCCGGGGGCAACTAATGAAAAACTGTTTTTT.

J is TRBJ2-7 and V is TRBV9; TRBD2 agrees at 13 bases. In germline, CDR1 is SGDLS, CDR2 YYNGEE. The V segment lost 4 bases and the J segment 4 bases; nucleotides outside the gene matches: 5. CDR3 length equals 15 residues. The CDR3 reads CASSTGTSGVYEQYF. The CDR3 coding sequence is TGTGCCAGCAGCACTGGGACTAGCGGGGTTTACGAGCAGTACTTC.

The J gene is TRBJ2-1, the V gene TRBV18; 7 nucleotides match TRBD1. The CDR3 is 13 residues long. Looked up from germline, CDR1 is KGHSH and CDR2 is LQKENI. V lost 2 bases, J lost 5 bases, and 0 bases stayed unmatched. The CDR3 loop reads CASSPTGDNEQFF. The CDR3 DNA reads TGTGCCAGCTCACCAACAGGGGACAATGAGCAGTTCTTC. Together with reference TRBV18 and TRBJ2-1, the CDR3 gives the full variable domain: NAGVMQNPRHLVRRRGQEARLRCSPMKGHSHVYWYRQLPEEGLKFMVYLQKENIIDESGMPKERFSAEFPKEGPSILRIQQVVRGDSAAYFCASSPTGDNEQFFGPGTRLTVL.

This clone was seen more than once but under ten times. The chain employs TRBV5-6 and TRBJ1-5; D uncertain. The CDR3 totals 14 residues. Germline CDR1 is SGHDT and CDR2 is YYEEEE. V lost 2 bases, J lost 3 bases, and 9 bases lay in between. The CDR3: CASSFPGPNQPQHF. The CDR3 DNA follows: TGTGCCAGCAGCTTCCCTGGGCCCAATCAGCCCCAGCATTTT.

The chain has TRBV2 and TRBJ2-2; TRBD1 aligns across 9 bases. The CDR3 totals 15 residues. The junction had 4 bases not matched to a gene; V was cut back by 2 bases and J by 6 bases. CDR1 is SNHLY, CDR2 FYNNEI, per germline. DNA of the CDR3: TGTGCCAGCAGTGAATGGGACAGGGTGTCCGGGGAGCTGTTTTTT. It yields the protein CASSEWDRVSGELFF.

This clone appeared a few times. The chain carries TRBV7-9 and TRBJ1-3; D may be TRBD1 (5 bases). Germline V gives CDR1 SEHNR, CDR2 FQNEAQ (reference sequence). CDR3 length: 16 residues. Deletions cut 1 base from V and 3 bases from J, with 13 bases between. The chain's CDR3 is CASSLVRGYGGNTIYF. The DNA for the CDR3 is TGTGCCAGCAGCTTAGTTAGGGGATATGGTGGAAACACCATATATTTT. Based on the CDR3 plus reference TRBV7-9 and TRBJ1-3, the full variable domain is DTGVSQNPRHKITKRGQNVTFRCDPISEHNRLYWYRQTLGQGPEFLTYFQNEAQLEKSRLLSDRFSAERPKGSFSTLEIQRTEQGDSAMYLCASSLVRGYGGNTIYFGEGSWLTVV.

The J gene is TRBJ1-6, the V gene TRBV5-1; TRBD1 aligns across 7 bases. V was clipped by 4 bases and J by 5 bases; unmatched bases: 3. The CDR3 is made up of 14 amino acids. Per the germline V gene, CDR1 is SGHRS and CDR2 is YFSETQ. The CDR3 DNA is TGCGCCAGCAGCCGGGACAGCGATAATTCACCCCTCCACTTT. Its translation: CASSRDSDNSPLHF.

The chain employs TRBV6-6 and TRBJ1-2, with D unclear. Trimming removed 10 bases at V and 4 bases at J, with 16 bases between. CDR3 length equals 13 residues. Germline V lookup: CDR1 MNHNY, CDR2 SVGAGI (reference sequence). CDR3 DNA sequence: TGTGCCACCCACCCCGGGTTAAGCTATGGCTACACCTTC. Translation: CATHPGLSYGYTF.

This clone was seen a handful of times. The chain is built from TRBV10-3 and TRBJ2-1; D might be TRBD2 (6 bases). Germline-derived CDR1 and CDR2 are ENHRY and SYGVKD. The CDR3 spans 15 residues. Between the trimmed V and J ends, which lost 0 bases and 5 bases, there was a span of 11 bases. The CDR3 loop reads CAISESSGPNNEQFF. In DNA form, the CDR3 reads TGTGCCATCAGTGAGTCTAGCGGACCCAACAATGAGCAGTTCTTC.

This chain uses TRBV12-5 with TRBJ1-5; D remains ambiguous. The germline CDR1 and CDR2 sequences are LGHNT and FRNRAP. V was shortened by 8 bases and J by 3 bases, with 11 bases between the two germline ends. The CDR3 consists of 13 residues. This CDR3 is CASLRDNNQPQHF. In nucleotides, the CDR3 is TGTGCTAGTTTGAGAGACAACAATCAGCCCCAGCATTTT.

V usage is TRBV18 and J usage is TRBJ2-1; 16 positions agree with TRBD2. The CDR3 is 21 amino acids. The V gene end was trimmed by 3 bases and the J gene end by 2 bases; junction bases not matched to a gene: 13. The germline gives CDR1 KGHSH, CDR2 LQKENI. CDR3 coding DNA: TGTGCCAGCTCACCGGGGGGACTAGCGGGAGGGCCTTACCGGACCTACAATGAGCAGTTCTTC. It codes for CASSPGGLAGGPYRTYNEQFF.

The V gene is TRBV10-3, the J gene TRBJ1-3, with D perhaps matching TRBD1 (5 bases). Between the trimmed V and J ends, which lost 7 bases and 0 bases, there was a span of 10 bases. Germline loops: CDR1 ENHRY, CDR2 SYGVKD. This CDR3 contains 14 residues. The CDR3 nucleotides are TGTGCCATCAAAAAAGACAGCTCTGGAAACACCATATATTTT. Translated: CAIKKDSSGNTIYF.

The table lists this clone with a count of one. This chain connects TRBV19 to TRBJ2-6; no definite D call. The CDR3 runs to 17 residues. V was clipped by 0 bases and J by 2 bases, with 11 bases between them. In germline, CDR1 is LNHDA, CDR2 SQIVND (reference sequence). Written as DNA, the CDR3 is TGTGCCAGTAGTATAGATGCAGGATCAACTGGGGCCAACGTCCTGACTTTC. Translated: CASSIDAGSTGANVLTF.

CDR3: CASSYSPGALEAFF. CDR3 DNA: TGTGCCAGCAGTTACTCGCCAGGGGCACTTGAAGCTTTCTTT. V gene TRBV6-5 combines with J gene TRBJ1-1, with D possibly TRBD1 on 6 matching bases. The germline V gene encodes CDR1 MNHEY and CDR2 SVGAGI. With 0 bases removed from V and 7 bases from J, the gap between germline ends came to 12 bases. This CDR3 has 14 amino acids.

This chain connects TRBV19 to TRBJ1-4; no firm D call. The CDR3 extends over 16 amino acids. The V gene lost 3 bases and the J gene lost 6 bases, with 17 bases spanning the gap. Germline V CDR1 and CDR2: LNHDA, SQIVND (reference sequence). CDR3 in amino acids: CASSMVASNLYEKLFF. The CDR3 nucleotides are TGTGCCAGTAGTATGGTGGCTTCCAACCTCTATGAAAAACTGTTTTTT. Combining the CDR3 with reference TRBV19 and TRBJ1-4 gives the whole variable domain DGGITQSPKYLFRKEGQNVTLSCEQNLNHDAMYWYRQDPGQGLRLIYYSQIVNDFQKGDIAEGYSVSREKKESFPLTVTSAQKNPTAFYLCASSMVASNLYEKLFFGSGTQLSVL.

This sequence joins TRBV29-1 and TRBJ1-2, with unresolved D. Trimming left V 0 bases short and J 2 bases short, with 4 bases between. Germline-derived CDR1 and CDR2 are SQVTM and ANQGSEA. This CDR3 spans 12 amino acids. CDR3 residues: CSVEDRNYGYTF. The CDR3 nucleotides are TGCAGCGTTGAAGACAGGAACTATGGCTACACCTTC.